The T cell receptor beta chain under discussion was sequenced for a study of CXCR3-negative and CXCR3-positive naive CD8 T cells. Study-level background: For each library, about 1.5 +/- 0.3 million TRB reads were obtained, roughly 130 million in total. General study results and limits: Relative to CXCR3-negative naive cells, CXCR3-positive naive cells had more hydrophobic TRB CDR3s. Freshly isolated PBMCs were used in most assays, given partial CXCR3 loss after freezing.

Germline V gene data show CDR1 as MNHEY and CDR2 as SVGAGI. The CDR3 is 14 amino acids. Remarks on this clonotype: Its specificity is not known.

The authors prepared UMI-labeled TRB cDNA libraries by 5' RACE. TCRdb reprocessed the 5' RACE reads and reports one entry per CDR3 protein, with no DNA. The sample features about 130,000 distinct CDR3 sequences, with less than 0.3% in its top ten. The receptor was isolated from a human donor in good health. Some clones in this sample may be carry-over from other donors' samples. V is TRBV6-5 and J is TRBJ2-7; TCRdb picks TRBD1, but there is no DNA to check that call. The sequencing input was naive CXCR3- CD8+ T cells from blood. Specified subset: CD45RO-CCR7+CD27+CD95- naive CD8+ T cells lacking CXCR3 (TNR3-). CDR3 loop: CASSQRGTGCEQYF.